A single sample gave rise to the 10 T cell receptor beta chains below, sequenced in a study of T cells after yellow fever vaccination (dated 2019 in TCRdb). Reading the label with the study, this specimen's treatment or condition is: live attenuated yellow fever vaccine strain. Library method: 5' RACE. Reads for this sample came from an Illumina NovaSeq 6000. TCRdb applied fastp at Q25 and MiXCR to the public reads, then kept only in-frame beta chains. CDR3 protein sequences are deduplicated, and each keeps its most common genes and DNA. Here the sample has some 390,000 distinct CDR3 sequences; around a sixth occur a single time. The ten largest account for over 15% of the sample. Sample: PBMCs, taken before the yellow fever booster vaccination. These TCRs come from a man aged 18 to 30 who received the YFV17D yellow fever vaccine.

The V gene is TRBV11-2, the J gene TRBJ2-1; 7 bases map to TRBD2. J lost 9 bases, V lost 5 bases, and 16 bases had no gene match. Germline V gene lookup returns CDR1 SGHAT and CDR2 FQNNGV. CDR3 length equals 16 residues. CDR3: CASSPRTSEVPFEQFF. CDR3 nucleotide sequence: TGTGCCAGCAGCCCGCGGACTAGTGAAGTCCCCTTTGAGCAGTTCTTC.

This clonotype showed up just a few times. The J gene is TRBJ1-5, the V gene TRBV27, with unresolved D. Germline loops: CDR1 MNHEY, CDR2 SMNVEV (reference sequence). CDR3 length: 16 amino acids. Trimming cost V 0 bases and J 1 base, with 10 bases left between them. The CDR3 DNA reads TGTGCCAGCAGTTTATCCGGGTTTGGGAGCAATCAGCCCCAGCATTTT. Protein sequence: CASSLSGFGSNQPQHF.

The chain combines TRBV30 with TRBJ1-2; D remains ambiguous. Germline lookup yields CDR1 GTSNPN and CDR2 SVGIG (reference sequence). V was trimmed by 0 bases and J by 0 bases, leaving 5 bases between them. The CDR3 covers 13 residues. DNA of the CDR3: TGTGCCTGGAGTGTACAAACTAACTATGGCTACACCTTC. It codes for CAWSVQTNYGYTF.

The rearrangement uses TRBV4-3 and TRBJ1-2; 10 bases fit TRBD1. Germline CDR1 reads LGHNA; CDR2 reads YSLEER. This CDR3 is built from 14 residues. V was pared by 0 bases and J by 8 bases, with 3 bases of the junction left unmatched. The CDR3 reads CASSQEGQGRGYTF. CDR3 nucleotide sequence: TGCGCCAGCAGCCAAGAGGGACAGGGGAGAGGCTACACCTTC.

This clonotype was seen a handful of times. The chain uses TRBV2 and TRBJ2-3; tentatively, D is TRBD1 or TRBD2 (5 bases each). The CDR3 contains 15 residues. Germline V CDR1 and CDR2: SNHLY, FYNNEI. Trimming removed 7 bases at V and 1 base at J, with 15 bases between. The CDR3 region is CASIGDLTGTDTQYF. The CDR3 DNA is TGTGCCAGCATTGGGGACCTGACTGGCACAGATACGCAGTATTTT. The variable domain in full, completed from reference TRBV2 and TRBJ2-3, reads EPEVTQTPSHQVTQMGQEVILRCVPISNHLYFYWYRQILGQKVEFLVSFYNNEISEKSEIFDDQFSVERPDGSNFTLKIRSTKLEDSAMYFCASIGDLTGTDTQYFGPGTRLTVL.

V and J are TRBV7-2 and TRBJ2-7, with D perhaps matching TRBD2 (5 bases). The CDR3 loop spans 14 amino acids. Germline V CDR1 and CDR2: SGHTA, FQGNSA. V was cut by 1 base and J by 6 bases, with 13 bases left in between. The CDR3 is CASSLDGVSREQYF. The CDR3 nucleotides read TGTGCCAGCAGCTTAGACGGGGTATCGCGCGAGCAGTACTTC.

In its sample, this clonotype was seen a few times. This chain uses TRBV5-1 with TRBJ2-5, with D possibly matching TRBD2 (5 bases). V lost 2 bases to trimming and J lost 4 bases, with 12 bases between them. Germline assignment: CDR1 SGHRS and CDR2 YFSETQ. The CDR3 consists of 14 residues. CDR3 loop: CASSFGLVGETQYF. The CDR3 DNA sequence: TGCGCCAGCAGCTTTGGACTCGTGGGAGAGACCCAGTACTTC.

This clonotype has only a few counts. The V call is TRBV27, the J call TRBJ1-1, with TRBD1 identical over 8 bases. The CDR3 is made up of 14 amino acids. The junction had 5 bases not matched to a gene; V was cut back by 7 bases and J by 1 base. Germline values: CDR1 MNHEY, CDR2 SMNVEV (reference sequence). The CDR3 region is CASNRQGTNTEAFF. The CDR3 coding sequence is TGTGCCAGCAACAGACAGGGGACGAACACTGAAGCTTTCTTT.

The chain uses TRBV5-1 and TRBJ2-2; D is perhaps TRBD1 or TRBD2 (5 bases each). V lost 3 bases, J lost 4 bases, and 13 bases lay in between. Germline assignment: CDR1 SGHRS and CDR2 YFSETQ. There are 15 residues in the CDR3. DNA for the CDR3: TGCGCCAGCAGCTCTACCGGGACCTCCACCGGGGAGCTGTTTTTT. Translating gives CASSSTGTSTGELFF.

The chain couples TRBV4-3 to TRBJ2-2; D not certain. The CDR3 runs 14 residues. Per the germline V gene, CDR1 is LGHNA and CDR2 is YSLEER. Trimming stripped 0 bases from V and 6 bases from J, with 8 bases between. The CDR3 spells CASSQERFSGELFF. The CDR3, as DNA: TGCGCCAGCAGCCAAGAGCGGTTCTCCGGGGAGCTGTTTTTT.